The 26 T cell receptor beta chains presented below share a single source sample, sequenced in a study of naive and memory T cell subsets (dated by TCRdb to 2015 to 2018). Receptors were amplified or captured by UMI-ligation and nested PCR. Data came from an Illumina MiSeq. Four rounds of PCR, run with the SP2 primer together with nested alpha and beta constant region primers, were used to amplify the ligated cDNA. TCRdb redid the processing of the public reads, applying fastp at Q25 and MiXCR, and retained in-frame beta chains. Every entry covers one CDR3 protein and lists the most common genes and DNA from its rows. The sample yields 30,000 to 35,000 distinct CDR3 sequences; about 7.4% were counted once. In total, the top ten clones hold 3.1% of the sample. In the paper's terms, the treatment or condition label means: skin biopsy from PPD injection site in Mantoux-positive individual. The study reported a robust and sensitive protocol to amplify, sequence and analyze TCRs, based on 3' ligation of a UMI-containing oligonucleotide to TCR cDNA.

The sequencing used skin, collected from a tuberculin skin test site. The source is an adult in good health.

The sample holds many counts of this clonotype. The chain is built from TRBV7-2 and TRBJ2-1; either TRBD1 or TRBD2 may supply D (6 bases each). The CDR3 totals 15 residues. Trimming removed 4 bases at V and 7 bases at J, with 17 bases between. Germline V gives CDR1 SGHTA, CDR2 FQGNSA. CDR3 DNA sequence: TGTGCCAGCAGCTCGGGCCGGGGGCGCTATAATGAGCAGTTCTTC. Translation: CASSSGRGRYNEQFF.

This clonotype has only a few counts. This chain links TRBV5-1 with TRBJ2-5; TRBD1 agrees at 10 bases. The DNA end is a closer match to TRBJ2-1, so the J assignment may be wrong. There are 14 residues in the CDR3. CDR1 and CDR2 from the germline V gene are SGHRS and YFSETQ. CDR3 in amino acids: CASSDRGPRWTQFF. CDR3 DNA sequence: TGCGCCAGCTCCGACAGGGGGCCTCGTTGGACCCAGTTCTTC.

This clonotype was recorded a few times. This chain connects TRBV3-1 to TRBJ2-1, with 11 bases lining up with TRBD2. V shed 4 bases, J shed 5 bases, and the junction held 10 bases outside the gene matches. Germline values: CDR1 LGHDT, CDR2 YNNKEL (reference sequence). This CDR3 contains 17 residues. CDR3 loop: CASSPKLAGASNNEQFF. The CDR3 bases are TGTGCCAGCAGCCCAAAACTAGCGGGGGCGAGCAACAATGAGCAGTTCTTC.

Regarding this clonotype: With a much larger clone just one base away, this may be a read error. The V call is TRBV2, the J call TRBJ2-5; 11 bases map to TRBD1. The V gene end was trimmed by 11 bases and the J gene end by 5 bases; junction bases not matched to a gene: 7. This CDR3 region has 13 residues. Germline V CDR1 and CDR2: SNHLY, FYNNEI. This chain's CDR3 is CAGRTGGRETQYF. The CDR3 DNA sequence: TGTGCCGGTCGGACAGGGGGCAGGGAGACCCAGTACTTC.

This clonotype was seen ten or more times. The chain combines TRBV10-2 with TRBJ1-3; D is unresolved. CDR1 and CDR2 (germline): WSHSY, SAAADI. This CDR3 comprises 17 residues. Trimming stripped 0 bases from V and 0 bases from J, with 12 bases between. This CDR3 reads CASSESAGPSSGNTIYF. For the CDR3, the DNA is TGCGCCAGCAGTGAGTCTGCCGGACCGAGCTCTGGAAACACCATATATTTT.

This clonotype was observed a few times. The chain recombines TRBV7-9 with TRBJ1-1; tentative D call: TRBD1 (5 bases). Trimming stripped 5 bases from V and 0 bases from J, with 13 bases between. The CDR3 contains 15 residues. CDR1 is SEHNR, CDR2 FQNEAQ, per germline (reference sequence). CDR3 residues: CASSASGGMNTEAFF. The CDR3 DNA sequence: TGTGCCAGCAGCGCGTCGGGGGGTATGAACACTGAAGCTTTCTTT.

V and J are TRBV27 and TRBJ1-2; 8 positions agree with TRBD1. CDR3 length: 15 residues. Germline CDR1 MNHEY, CDR2 SMNVEV (reference sequence). The junction had 2 bases not matched to a gene; V was cut back by 1 base and J by 1 base. CDR3 DNA sequence: TGTGCCAGCAGTTTATGGACAGGGAGTAACTATGGCTACACCTTC. Residues: CASSLWTGSNYGYTF.

In its sample, this clonotype was seen many times. An end of the junction differs from the germline gene, which may be a read error. The chain uses TRBV14 and TRBJ2-1; tentative D call: TRBD2 (7 bases). CDR1 is SGHDN, CDR2 FVKESK, per germline. This CDR3 is built from 16 residues. The CDR3 coding sequence is TGTGCCAGCAGTCACGGGGGGCTAGCAGCCCTTCCTGAGCAGCTCTTC. Its translation: CASSHGGLAALPEQLF.

This clonotype was counted only a few times. This chain's CDR3 is CASSLTSGLQETQYF. The CDR3 nucleotides are TGTGCCAGCAGCCTCACTAGCGGTCTACAAGAGACCCAGTACTTC. V is TRBV7-3 and J is TRBJ2-5; 8 bases are a match to TRBD2. With V trimmed by 5 bases and J by 2 bases, 7 bases remained unmatched. CDR3 size: 15 residues. Per the germline V gene, CDR1 is SGHTA and CDR2 is FQGTGA.

Many counts were recorded for this clonotype. V is TRBV6-6 and J is TRBJ1-5, with 11 bases identical to TRBD1. Germline V CDR1 and CDR2: MNHNY, SVGAGI (reference sequence). The length of the CDR3 is 16 residues. J was trimmed by 2 bases and V by 5 bases; bases with no gene match: 5. The CDR3 loop is CASSGRTGGGNQPQHF. The CDR3 DNA sequence: TGTGCCAGCAGTGGACGGACAGGGGGCGGCAATCAGCCCCAGCATTTT.

V and J are TRBV5-4 and TRBJ1-3; no clear D. Trimming pared 0 bases from V and 0 bases from J, leaving 7 bases between. CDR3 length: 15 residues. CDR1 SGHNT and CDR2 YYREEE come from the germline V gene (reference sequence). The CDR3 reads CASSLDPVSGNTIYF. The CDR3, as DNA: TGTGCCAGCAGCTTGGATCCAGTCTCTGGAAACACCATATATTTT.

This clonotype occurred many times. The J gene is TRBJ2-1, the V gene TRBV7-9, with D unresolved. Trimming took 10 bases from V and 5 from J, leaving 12 bases between them. The germline gives CDR1 SEHNR, CDR2 FQNEAQ (reference sequence). CDR3 size: 12 residues. CDR3 in DNA: TGTGCCACCCCGACGGAACACAATGAGCAGTTCTTC. This encodes CATPTEHNEQFF.

In its sample, this clonotype ranks as medium-sized. The chain employs TRBV7-2 and TRBJ1-5; possibly TRBD1 for D (6 bases). Germline V gives CDR1 SGHTA, CDR2 FQGNSA. This CDR3 is 16 amino acids long. V lost 5 bases and J 2 bases, leaving 16 bases between the germline ends. CDR3 protein: CASSKGDGVGNQPQHF. DNA of the CDR3: TGTGCCAGCAGCAAGGGGGACGGGGTGGGCAATCAGCCCCAGCATTTT.

The rearrangement uses TRBV7-8 and TRBJ1-1; no firm D call. Trimming stripped 1 base from V and 8 bases from J, with 11 bases between. Germline V gene data show CDR1 as SGHVS and CDR2 as FQNEAQ. The CDR3 is made up of 13 amino acids. DNA of the CDR3: TGTGCCAGCAGCTTAGGGCAGGCCATAGAAGCTTTCTTT. The encoded protein is CASSLGQAIEAFF.

The rearrangement uses TRBV30 and TRBJ1-3, with D possibly being TRBD1 (5 bases). CDR3 length equals 20 residues. Between the trimmed V and J ends, which lost 2 bases and 0 bases, there was a span of 26 bases. CDR1 is GTSNPN and CDR2 is SVGIG in the germline V gene (reference sequence). CDR3 DNA sequence: TGTGCCTGGAGTCCCCCTACGACAGACCGTAATCCTTTCTCTGGAAACACCATATATTTT. Translation gives CAWSPPTTDRNPFSGNTIYF.

This clonotype showed up many times. This rearrangement joins TRBV6-5 to TRBJ2-1; 9 bases line up with TRBD2. V shed 7 bases, J shed 7 bases, and the junction held 11 bases outside the gene matches. The CDR3 is made up of 15 amino acids. Germline CDR1 reads MNHEY; CDR2 reads SVGAGI. The CDR3: CASTSLSGGGNEQFF. The CDR3 DNA follows: TGTGCCAGCACCTCCCTTAGCGGGGGAGGGAATGAGCAGTTCTTC.

This clonotype has ten or more counts. The rearrangement joins TRBV7-2 to TRBJ2-1; D call uncertain. The V gene lost 7 bases and the J gene lost 0 bases, with 10 bases spanning the gap. The CDR3 has 14 amino acids. Germline V gene lookup returns CDR1 SGHTA and CDR2 FQGNSA. CDR3 amino acids: CASTPFSSYNEQFF. The CDR3 region has the DNA TGTGCCAGCACCCCTTTTAGCTCCTACAATGAGCAGTTCTTC.

The CDR3 sequence is CSARAIWASGEGAQYF. Here the CDR3 DNA reads TGCAGTGCTAGAGCTATCTGGGCTAGCGGGGAAGGGGCCCAGTACTTC. V and J are TRBV20-1 and TRBJ2-5, with 9 bases fitting TRBD2. CDR3 length: 16 residues. Per germline, CDR1 DFQATT and CDR2 SNEGSKA (reference sequence). J was trimmed by 9 bases and V by 1 base; bases with no gene match: 15.

This clonotype was seen more than once but under ten times. The chain recombines TRBV12-3 or TRBV12-4 with TRBJ2-2; 9 nucleotides align to TRBD1. The CDR3 has 15 amino acids. V was clipped by 5 bases and J by 8 bases; unmatched bases: 9. The CDR3 nucleotides read TGTGCCAGCAGTCCTCGGGACAGGGCTTCGGGGGAGCTGTTTTTT. Amino acid sequence: CASSPRDRASGELFF.

This clonotype was detected ten times or more. V gene TRBV7-2 combines with J gene TRBJ2-5; 8 bases fit TRBD2. CDR1 is SGHTA and CDR2 is FQGNSA in the germline V gene. The V gene end was trimmed by 5 bases and the J gene end by 3 bases; junction bases not matched to a gene: 11. The CDR3 extends over 16 amino acids. The CDR3 sequence is CASSAAGGRVEETQYF. The CDR3 DNA follows: TGTGCCAGCAGCGCGGCGGGGGGCAGGGTGGAAGAGACCCAGTACTTC. The whole variable domain, filled in from reference TRBV7-2 and TRBJ2-5, reads GAGVSQSPSNKVTEKGKDVELRCDPISGHTALYWYRQSLGQGLEFLIYFQGNSAPDKSGLPSDRFSAERTGGSVSTLTIQRTQQEDSAVYLCASSAAGGRVEETQYFGPGTRLLVL.

V gene TRBV13 combines with J gene TRBJ1-1; D gene unclear. The CDR3 runs to 11 residues. The germline CDR1 and CDR2 sequences are PRHDT and FYEKMQ (reference sequence). V was cut by 0 bases and J by 8 bases, with 4 bases left in between. This CDR3 is CASSLGLEAFF. Written as DNA, the CDR3 is TGTGCCAGCAGCTTAGGCCTGGAAGCTTTCTTT. Full variable domain (missing parts from reference TRBV13 and TRBJ1-1): AAGVIQSPRHLIKEKRETATLKCYPIPRHDTVYWYQQGPGQDPQFLISFYEKMQSDKGSIPDRFSAQQFSDYHSELNMSSLELGDSALYFCASSLGLEAFFGQGTRLTVV.

This clonotype was detected many times. The chain has TRBV7-9 and TRBJ1-1; D perhaps matches TRBD1 (6 bases). CDR1 and CDR2 (germline): SEHNR, FQNEAQ (reference sequence). Trimming took off 1 base at V and 7 bases at J, with 7 bases between the two ends. This CDR3 comprises 12 residues. The CDR3 DNA reads TGTGCCAGCAGCTTAGACAGGGATGAAGCTTTCTTT. It is translated as CASSLDRDEAFF. Combining the CDR3 with reference TRBV7-9 and TRBJ1-1 gives the whole variable domain DTGVSQNPRHKITKRGQNVTFRCDPISEHNRLYWYRQTLGQGPEFLTYFQNEAQLEKSRLLSDRFSAERPKGSFSTLEIQRTEQGDSAMYLCASSLDRDEAFFGQGTRLTVV.

This clonotype was seen ten or more times. The gene calls are TRBV7-9 and TRBJ2-2, with D possibly matching TRBD2 (6 bases). Germline V gene sequence: CDR1 SEHNR, CDR2 FQNEAQ (reference sequence). With 5 bases removed from V and 8 bases from J, the gap between germline ends came to 21 bases. CDR3 length: 16 residues. The CDR3 protein is CASSPFAGTSYGELFF. CDR3 nucleotide sequence: TGTGCCAGCAGCCCGTTCGCCGGGACTTCCTATGGGGAGCTGTTTTTT.

This clonotype was picked up many times. V gene TRBV3-1 combines with J gene TRBJ2-2; a weak D match, TRBD2 (5 bases). The CDR3 extends over 16 amino acids. Germline lookup yields CDR1 LGHDT and CDR2 YNNKEL (reference sequence). V gave up 1 base and J gave up 6 bases, with 15 bases separating them. The CDR3 loop reads CASSQAAGLGPGELFF. CDR3 nucleotide sequence: TGTGCCAGCAGCCAAGCCGCCGGACTTGGGCCCGGGGAGCTGTTTTTT. Supplemented by reference TRBV3-1 and TRBJ2-2, the full variable domain reads DTAVSQTPKYLVTQMGNDKSIKCEQNLGHDTMYWYKQDSKKFLKIMFSYNNKELIINETVPNRFSPKSPDKAHLNLHINSLELGDSAVYFCASSQAAGLGPGELFFGEGSRLTVL.

The table lists this clonotype with many counts. The V gene is TRBV7-8, the J gene TRBJ2-7; 8 bases align to TRBD1. Per germline, CDR1 SGHVS and CDR2 FQNEAQ. Trimming at V came to 6 bases and at J to 6 bases, leaving 13 bases not matched to a gene. The CDR3 has 15 residues. The CDR3: CASSPGTGCLGEQYF. The CDR3 DNA sequence: TGTGCCAGCAGTCCTGGGACAGGTTGTTTAGGCGAGCAGTACTTC.

This chain's CDR3 is CATGTSGYTGELFF. CDR3 coding DNA: TGTGCCACCGGTACTAGCGGATACACCGGGGAGCTGTTTTTT. The V call is TRBV15, the J call TRBJ2-2, with 8 bases lining up with TRBD2. Trimming cost V 8 bases and J 3 bases; bases outside gene matches: 5. The V gene's germline CDR1 is LNHNV and CDR2 YYDKDF (reference sequence). This CDR3 spans 14 amino acids.